The source of this T cell receptor (beta chain) is a study of metastatic and nonmetastatic thyroid tumors (dated by TCRdb to 2020 to 2022). Background on the whole study: For patients with malignant and with benign thyroid disease, the researchers compared repertoires between peripheral blood samples and tumor or nodule tissue samples.

No patient had received any treatment before thyroid surgery. Patient clinical samples collected from the early 2010s to the late 2010s were retrospectively analysed using T-cell receptor beta sequencing. Turning to this clone: It lacks a known antigen. A read error may explain this, as a much larger clone is one base away.

Overall study results and their limits: TCR beta diversity was reported as significantly higher in malignant tumors than in benign nodules, in both blood and tumor samples.

From cysteine to phenylalanine, the CDR3 is 18 amino acids long. Only the CDR3 DNA is retained, 54 bases long and in frame from the first base. Reading the germline V gene gives CDR1 SGDLS and CDR2 YYNGEE. At the junction V is shortened by 4 bases and J by 8 bases, with 30 bases in between. Library preparation was by PCR. The data were produced on an Illumina HiSeq 4000. High-throughput sequencing was used to profile the TCR beta-chain CDR3 region of each patient. Concerning the study's data processing: A classifier to discriminate distant-metastatic papillary thyroid cancer patients was built from CDR3 differences across clinicopathological groups. The Shannon index was used to assess repertoire diversity, and the Morisita-Horn index was used to assess tumor-blood repertoire similarity. The raw public data were reprocessed by TCRdb itself: fastp quality trimming at Q25, MiXCR clonotype calling, in-frame beta chains only. These V and J calls are TCRdb output, not the study's own analysis. Counted in this sample were about 53,000 clones; about 20% of them appeared once. The top ten constitute roughly 3.7% of the sample.

The sequence was collected from a female donor with papillary thyroid cancer or a benign thyroid nodule (not recorded which). Some clones in this sample may be carry-over from other donors' samples. Input material: blood. In this chain, TRBV9 is recombined with TRBJ2-5, and TRBD2 may be the D gene, going by 7 matching bases. Here the CDR3 is given as CASSSRNRDYRPSGTQYF. The base sequence is TGTGCCAGCAGCAGCCGGAACAGGGACTACCGGCCTTCAGGAACCCAGTACTTC. The reference TRBV9 and TRBJ2-5 proteins fill in what lies around the CDR3, so the full variable domain reads DSGVTQTPKHLITATGQRVTLRCSPRSGDLSVYWYQQSLDQGLQFLIQYYNGEERAKGNILERFSAQQFPDLHSELNLSSLELGDSALYFCASSSRNRDYRPSGTQYFGPGTRLLVL.